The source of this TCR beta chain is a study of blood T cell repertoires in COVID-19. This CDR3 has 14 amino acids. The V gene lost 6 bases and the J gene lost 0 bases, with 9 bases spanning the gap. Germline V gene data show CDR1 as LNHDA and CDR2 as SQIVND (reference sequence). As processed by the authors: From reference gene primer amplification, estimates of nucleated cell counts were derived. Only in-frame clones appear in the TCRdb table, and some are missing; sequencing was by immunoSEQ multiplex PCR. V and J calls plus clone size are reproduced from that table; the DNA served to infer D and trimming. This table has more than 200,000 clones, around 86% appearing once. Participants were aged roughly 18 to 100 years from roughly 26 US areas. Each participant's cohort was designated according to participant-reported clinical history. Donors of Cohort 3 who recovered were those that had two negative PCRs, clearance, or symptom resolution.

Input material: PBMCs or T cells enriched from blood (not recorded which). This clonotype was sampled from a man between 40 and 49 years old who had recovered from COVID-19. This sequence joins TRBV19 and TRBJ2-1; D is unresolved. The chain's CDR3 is CASRPTSSYNEQFF. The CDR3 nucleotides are TGTGCCAGTAGACCAACGAGCTCCTACAATGAGCAGTTCTTC. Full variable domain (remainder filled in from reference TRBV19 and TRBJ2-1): DGGITQSPKYLFRKEGQNVTLSCEQNLNHDAMYWYRQDPGQGLRLIYYSQIVNDFQKGDIAEGYSVSREKKESFPLTVTSAQKNPTAFYLCASRPTSSYNEQFFGPGTRLTVL.